The text below deals with one T cell receptor beta chain. Sequencing was performed with immunoSEQ multiplex PCR; in TCRdb, only in-frame clones are kept and a portion is missing. The data contain 50,000 to 65,000 clones, around nine tenths of them seen just once; the ten biggest clones take up 1.2%. The sample belongs to a study of control samples from healthy donors and cancer patients. The origin of this receptor is a woman aged 50 to 60 with colorectal cancer. The specimen was PBMCs.

The CDR3 nucleotides are TGCGCCAGCAGCTCCGGGACTAGCGGGGGTGGAGCAGATACGCAGTATTTT. It yields the protein CASSSGTSGGGADTQYF. The chain couples TRBV5-1 to TRBJ2-3; 14 nucleotides line up with TRBD2. The CDR3 sequence is 17 residues long. The trim removed 3 bases at V and 4 bases at J, leaving 7 bases unmatched. CDR1 and CDR2 (germline): SGHRS, YFSETQ.